The 26 T cell receptor beta chains below were found in one sample sequenced in a study of blood T cell repertoires in COVID-19. Assay: immunoSEQ multiplex PCR; the TCRdb copy retains only in-frame clones and omits some. Here the sample spans about 160,000 clones, approximately 82% being singletons. What was sequenced was PBMCs or T cells enriched from blood (not recorded which). The origin of the receptors is a man in his 60s who had recovered from COVID-19.

V and J are TRBV5-4 and TRBJ2-2, with D perhaps matching TRBD2 (5 bases). The CDR3 has 15 amino acids. From germline, CDR1 is SGHNT and CDR2 YYREEE (reference sequence). The ends were cut back, 0 bases at V and 0 bases at J, with 6 bases in the middle. The CDR3 bases are TGTGCCAGCAGCTTGGTCGGGGCGAACACCGGGGAGCTGTTTTTT. It codes for CASSLVGANTGELFF.

CDR3 DNA sequence: TGTGCCAGCAGCTTGGGGACTAGCGGGATGCTAGATACGCAGTATTTT. It yields the protein CASSLGTSGMLDTQYF. This rearrangement joins TRBV7-8 to TRBJ2-3, with 13 bases identical to TRBD2. The CDR3 is 16 residues long. With V trimmed by 3 bases and J by 5 bases, 5 bases remained unmatched. Looked up from germline, CDR1 is SGHVS and CDR2 is FQNEAQ.

The chain joins TRBV30 to TRBJ1-2; perhaps TRBD1 as D (6 bases). Germline-derived CDR1 and CDR2 are GTSNPN and SVGIG (reference sequence). This CDR3 region has 13 residues. With 3 bases removed from V and 7 bases from J, the gap between germline ends came to 15 bases. This chain's CDR3 is CAWRSSGTRGYTF. DNA for the CDR3: TGTGCCTGGAGGTCATCCGGGACACGTGGCTACACCTTC.

The chain employs TRBV7-9 and TRBJ2-1; 12 nucleotides line up with TRBD2. Trimming cost V 1 base and J 6 bases; bases outside gene matches: 7. CDR3 size: 17 residues. CDR1 and CDR2 (germline): SEHNR, FQNEAQ (reference sequence). CDR3 region: CASSLEVGLAGSNEQFF. CDR3 DNA sequence: TGTGCCAGCAGCTTAGAGGTCGGACTAGCGGGGAGCAATGAGCAGTTCTTC.

This clone was seen a few times. DNA for the CDR3: TGTGCCAGCAGTGAACCGACTAGCGGGGGGCGTAGCTCCTACAATGAGCAGTTCTTC. It translates to CASSEPTSGGRSSYNEQFF. The chain combines TRBV2 with TRBJ2-1, with TRBD2 matching 13 bases. V lost 2 bases and J lost 0; bases outside the gene matches: 7. From germline, CDR1 is SNHLY and CDR2 FYNNEI. The CDR3 consists of 19 residues.

The chain couples TRBV27 to TRBJ2-2; D call uncertain. The germline V gene encodes CDR1 MNHEY and CDR2 SMNVEV (reference sequence). The V and J ends lost 10 bases and 1 base respectively, with 16 bases between them. The CDR3 extends over 15 amino acids. The CDR3 DNA sequence: TGTGCCACCGCCCAAAGGCCGGGGAACACCGGGGAGCTGTTTTTT. Residues: CATAQRPGNTGELFF.

The chain is built from TRBV6-5 and TRBJ1-3; TRBD1 matches at 7 bases. This CDR3 comprises 14 residues. J gave up 2 bases and V 6 bases, and 4 bases lay outside the gene matches. Germline CDR1 is MNHEY and CDR2 is SVGAGI. The CDR3 protein is CASRSGQAGNTIYF. DNA for the CDR3: TGTGCCAGCAGATCCGGACAGGCTGGAAACACCATATATTTT.

The sample holds a few counts of this clone. The chain has TRBV19 and TRBJ2-2; a possible D gene is TRBD1 (6 bases). Germline values: CDR1 LNHDA, CDR2 SQIVND (reference sequence). V was cut by 4 bases and J by 4 bases, with 10 bases left in between. The CDR3 has 14 residues. The CDR3 region is CASSTGQFTGELFF. CDR3 in DNA: TGTGCCAGTAGTACAGGACAGTTCACCGGGGAGCTGTTTTTT.

The chain combines TRBV13 with TRBJ1-4; 9 bases match TRBD1. Germline CDR1 reads PRHDT; CDR2 reads FYEKMQ (reference sequence). CDR3 size: 14 residues. With 5 bases clipped from V and 10 bases from J, the junction kept 8 bases outside the gene matches. The CDR3 sequence: CASSLQGASGKLFF. CDR3 nucleotides: TGTGCCAGCAGCCTACAGGGGGCGAGCGGAAAACTGTTTTTT.

The chain has TRBV3-1 (or the pseudogene TRBV3-2) and TRBJ1-6, with 9 bases lining up with TRBD1. The germline V gene encodes CDR1 LGHDT and CDR2 YNNKEL (reference sequence). V lost 3 bases, J lost 13 bases, and 16 bases stayed unmatched. The CDR3 is made up of 17 amino acids. CDR3 sequence: CASSHLRLGTGRPPLHF. The CDR3 DNA reads TGTGCCAGCAGCCACCTAAGGTTAGGGACAGGGCGACCGCCCCTCCACTTT.

V is TRBV6-1 and J is TRBJ2-3; TRBD1 aligns across 8 bases. After removal of 2 bases from V and 4 bases from J, the junction contained 11 bases not matched to a gene. CDR1 and CDR2 (germline): MNHNS, SASEGT. CDR3 length: 17 residues. CDR3 sequence (DNA): TGTGCCAGCAGTGAAAGTCCAGGGGGCATAAGAGCAGATACGCAGTATTTT. Translated: CASSESPGGIRADTQYF.

This clone was counted between two and nine times. The chain joins TRBV27 to TRBJ2-5; 8 bases align to TRBD2. Germline CDR1 MNHEY, CDR2 SMNVEV (reference sequence). The J segment lost 1 base and the V segment lost 6 bases, leaving 10 bases of the junction unmatched. The CDR3 contains 16 residues. The CDR3 coding sequence is TGTGCCAGCAGCTCGATCCGGGGGGGAGGCCAAGAGACCCAGTACTTC. Protein sequence: CASSSIRGGGQETQYF.

The V gene is TRBV5-4, the J gene TRBJ2-2, with no clear D. The germline gives CDR1 SGHNT, CDR2 YYREEE (reference sequence). The ends were cut back, 4 bases at V and 2 bases at J, with 15 bases in the middle. The CDR3 length is 16 residues. CDR3 DNA: TGTGCCAGCAGCCCCGAAAGGCGGATCAACACCGGGGAGCTGTTTTTT. Protein: CASSPERRINTGELFF.

V is TRBV7-8 and J is TRBJ2-2; TRBD2 matches at 11 bases. The J segment lost 1 base and the V segment lost 5 bases, leaving 9 bases of the junction unmatched. The germline V gene has CDR1 SGHVS and CDR2 FQNEAQ. The CDR3 has 18 amino acids. The CDR3 nucleotides are TGTGCCAGCAGCCTTGGGACTAGCGGAATAGAGAACACCGGGGAGCTGTTTTTT. Protein sequence: CASSLGTSGIENTGELFF.

This chain links TRBV5-1 with TRBJ2-7; 9 nucleotides match TRBD2. The germline V gene has CDR1 SGHRS and CDR2 YFSETQ. The CDR3 is 17 residues long. Unmatched junction bases numbered 8, after V lost 0 bases and J lost 1 base. This CDR3 reads CASSLVSGLAGSYEQYF. The DNA for the CDR3 is TGCGCCAGCAGCTTGGTAAGTGGTCTAGCGGGATCCTACGAGCAGTACTTC.

The chain joins TRBV29-1 to TRBJ1-2; 9 bases match TRBD1. CDR1 and CDR2 from the germline V gene are SQVTM and ANQGSEA. This CDR3 contains 14 residues. The trim removed 3 bases at V and 4 bases at J, leaving 6 bases unmatched. This chain's CDR3 is CSVEVSGQGYGYTF. CDR3 DNA sequence: TGCAGCGTTGAGGTTTCGGGACAGGGCTATGGCTACACCTTC.

The V gene is TRBV7-6, the J gene TRBJ1-2; 9 bases are shared with TRBD1. There are 17 residues in the CDR3. V gave up 5 bases and J gave up 4 bases; unmatched junction bases: 14. CDR1 and CDR2 (germline): SGHVS, FNYEAQ. DNA for the CDR3: TGTGCCAGCAGCCCCGTCCCGAGCCAGGGACAGGGCTATGGCTACACCTTC. Encoded protein: CASSPVPSQGQGYGYTF. Full variable domain (rest looked up from reference TRBV7-6 and TRBJ1-2): GAGVSQSPRYKVTKRGQDVALRCDPISGHVSLYWYRQALGQGPEFLTYFNYEAQQDKSGLPNDRFSAERPEGSISTLTIQRTEQRDSAMYRCASSPVPSQGQGYGYTFGSGTRLTVV.

J is TRBJ1-3 and V is TRBV5-4; no definite D call. Germline V gene sequence: CDR1 SGHNT, CDR2 YYREEE (reference sequence). The germline V and J ends were trimmed by 2 bases and 2 bases, with 8 bases remaining between them. This CDR3 region has 14 residues. DNA of the CDR3: TGTGCCAGCAGCTTATGGTCTACTGGAAACACCATATATTTT. Protein product: CASSLWSTGNTIYF. Full variable domain (outside the CDR3, taken from reference TRBV5-4 and TRBJ1-3): ETGVTQSPTHLIKTRGQQVTLRCSSQSGHNTVSWYQQALGQGPQFIFQYYREEENGRGNFPPRFSGLQFPNYSSELNVNALELDDSALYLCASSLWSTGNTIYFGEGSWLTVV.

The chain uses TRBV5-4 and TRBJ1-4, with 11 nucleotides matching TRBD1. The CDR3 length is 15 residues. The trim removed 4 bases at V and 8 bases at J, leaving 7 bases unmatched. CDR1 is SGHNT, CDR2 YYREEE, per germline (reference sequence). This CDR3 is CASSIGQGAREKLFF. The CDR3 DNA reads TGTGCCAGCAGCATCGGACAGGGGGCGAGAGAAAAACTGTTTTTT.

Only one count was recorded for this clone. V and J are TRBV7-6 and TRBJ2-1, with 8 bases lining up with TRBD1. This CDR3 has 14 amino acids. Germline lookup yields CDR1 SGHVS and CDR2 FNYEAQ. Germline trimming cut 4 bases from V and 6 bases from J; bases unmatched to any gene: 5. As DNA, the CDR3 is TGTGCCAGCAGCTCGAGACAGGGGTCCAATGAGCAGTTCTTC. Protein: CASSSRQGSNEQFF.

The chain carries TRBV19 and TRBJ1-4; D gene ambiguous. Deletions cut 1 base from V and 2 bases from J, with 8 bases between. The germline CDR1 and CDR2 sequences are LNHDA and SQIVND (reference sequence). CDR3 size: 15 residues. The CDR3 nucleotides are TGTGCCAGTAGTATAGGTGGCAAGACTAATGAAAAACTGTTTTTT. Protein: CASSIGGKTNEKLFF.

The chain employs TRBV11-3 and TRBJ2-1; 9 nucleotides line up with TRBD1. The germline gives CDR1 SGHNT, CDR2 YENEEA. Trimming removed 0 bases from V and 6 bases from J; junction bases left unmatched: 9. The CDR3 has 17 amino acids. CDR3 sequence reads: CASSLDNWDRARNEQFF. The CDR3 bases are TGTGCCAGCAGCTTAGATAACTGGGACAGGGCTCGCAATGAGCAGTTCTTC. The full variable domain, in which reference TRBV11-3 and TRBJ2-1 provide the parts outside the CDR3, is EAGVVQSPRYKIIEKKQPVAFWCNPISGHNTLYWYLQNLGQGPELLIRYENEEAVDDSQLPKDRFSAERLKGVDSTLKIQPAELGDSAVYLCASSLDNWDRARNEQFFGPGTRLTVL.

This clone was seen a single time. J is TRBJ2-2 and V is TRBV7-3, with TRBD1 identical over 9 bases. V was clipped by 4 bases and J by 1 base; unmatched bases: 1. The CDR3 is made up of 15 amino acids. The germline CDR1 and CDR2 sequences are SGHTA and FQGTGA. CDR3 DNA: TGTGCCAGCAGCTGGGGACAGGGGAACACCGGGGAGCTGTTTTTT. Translation: CASSWGQGNTGELFF. Full variable domain (remainder filled in from reference TRBV7-3 and TRBJ2-2): GAGVSQTPSNKVTEKGKYVELRCDPISGHTALYWYRQSLGQGPEFLIYFQGTGAADDSGLPNDRFFAVRPEGSVSTLKIQRTERGDSAVYLCASSWGQGNTGELFFGEGSRLTVL.

The chain links TRBV30 to TRBJ1-5; weak D call: TRBD1 (6 bases). Germline CDR1 reads GTSNPN; CDR2 reads SVGIG (reference sequence). The CDR3 has 13 amino acids. Trimming left V 0 bases short and J 7 bases short, with 10 bases between. CDR3 in DNA: TGTGCCTGGAGTGTACAGGGAGGGCAGCCCCAGCATTTT. Its translation: CAWSVQGGQPQHF.

Here the CDR3 DNA reads TGTGCCAGCAGTAACACAGGGTCGCCTCCCTACGAGCAGTACTTC. Translated, it gives CASSNTGSPPYEQYF. The rearrangement uses TRBV28 and TRBJ2-7, with D perhaps matching TRBD1 (6 bases). V dropped 5 bases and J dropped 2 bases, with 16 bases sitting between them. CDR1 is MDHEN and CDR2 is SYDVKM in the germline V gene. This CDR3 region has 15 residues.

The gene calls are TRBV19 and TRBJ1-6; D is possibly TRBD1 (5 bases). The CDR3 spans 15 residues. Germline V gene lookup returns CDR1 LNHDA and CDR2 SQIVND (reference sequence). Trimming pared 5 bases from V and 9 bases from J, leaving 17 bases between. In nucleotides, the CDR3 is TGTGCCAGTAGTCCACAGGACGGGAGTGCTTCACCCCTCCACTTT. It codes for CASSPQDGSASPLHF.